These 6 T cell receptor beta chains were all obtained from the same sample, sequenced in a study of OX40 agonist ivuxolimab in advanced cancers. Libraries were prepared by immunoSEQ multiplex PCR; TCRdb keeps only in-frame clonotypes and omits some of them. The sample contains 30,000 to 35,000 clones, about 86% of which appear only once. The sequencing used CD4+ or CD8+ T cells sorted from blood, collected in a trial of the OX40 agonist ivuxolimab. Receptors originate from an adult with an advanced solid tumor such as melanoma, head and neck, liver or kidney cancer.

The chain uses TRBV18 and TRBJ2-6, with D maybe TRBD2 (5 bases). V lost 4 bases and J 0 bases, leaving 10 bases between the germline ends. The CDR3 has 16 residues. Germline CDR1 reads KGHSH; CDR2 reads LQKENI. The CDR3 region has the DNA TGTGCCAGCTCACTCGCACGGGACTCTGGGGCCAACGTCCTGACTTTC. Protein: CASSLARDSGANVLTF.

The rearrangement uses TRBV6-1 and TRBJ2-7; D possibly corresponds to TRBD2 (5 bases). Germline CDR1 MNHNS, CDR2 SASEGT. V lost 9 bases and J lost 0, with 12 bases in between. CDR3 length: 13 amino acids. The CDR3 DNA is TGTGCCAGTCAACGGGGAAGCTCCTACGAGCAGTACTTC. The encoded protein is CASQRGSSYEQYF.

In this sample, this clone turned up once. The genes are TRBV6-5 and TRBJ2-3; D possibly corresponds to TRBD1 (6 bases). Germline values: CDR1 MNHEY, CDR2 SVGAGI. The CDR3 sequence is 12 residues long. Between the trimmed V and J ends, which lost 8 bases and 7 bases, there was a span of 13 bases. CDR3 bases: TGTGCCAGCGGATCTAGGGGGAATACGCAGTATTTT. Its protein is CASGSRGNTQYF.

This clone was detected only once. This chain uses TRBV10-3 with TRBJ2-7, with a tentative D call TRBD2 (6 bases). Germline CDR1 and CDR2: ENHRY and SYGVKD. The CDR3 spans 16 residues. The V end lost 3 bases, the J end lost 3 bases, and 18 bases lay between the germline ends. CDR3 sequence: CAISEFMDYGNYEQYF. CDR3 nucleotides: TGTGCCATCAGTGAATTTATGGACTATGGAAACTACGAGCAGTACTTC.

In its sample, this clone was seen a few times. The sample contains more than one DNA sequence encoding this CDR3. The chain recombines TRBV19 with TRBJ2-6, with 12 bases lining up with TRBD2. The CDR3 has 18 amino acids. CDR1 and CDR2 from the germline V gene are LNHDA and SQIVND (reference sequence). With 4 bases clipped from V and 0 bases from J, the junction kept 4 bases outside the gene matches. DNA for the CDR3: TGTGCCAGTAGTAGACTAGCGGGAGTGGTCTCTGGGGCCAACGTCCTGACTTTC. Amino acid sequence: CASSRLAGVVSGANVLTF.

The chain employs TRBV11-2 and TRBJ2-1; 9 bases are shared with TRBD2. This CDR3 is built from 15 residues. Germline values: CDR1 SGHAT, CDR2 FQNNGV. Trimming removed 1 base from V and 4 bases from J; junction bases left unmatched: 2. The CDR3 here is CASSLGREGYNEQFF. The CDR3 nucleotides are TGTGCCAGCAGCTTAGGGCGGGAGGGGTACAATGAGCAGTTCTTC.